Each of the 13 T cell receptor beta chains below was sequenced from the same sample in a study of T cell changes during pregnancy in multiple sclerosis. Clones were sequenced by immunoSEQ multiplex PCR, and TCRdb holds only the in-frame ones, with some missing. In the table there are about 69,000 clones, roughly 90% of which are singletons. The sequences come from CD4+ T cells from peripheral blood mononuclear cells, collected in the third trimester of pregnancy. All receptors come from a female donor in good health, enrolled as a control in a pregnancy study.

The chain links TRBV11-1 to TRBJ2-7, with D maybe TRBD2 (5 bases). The CDR3 is 15 amino acids. CDR1 and CDR2 (germline): SGHAT, FQDESV (reference sequence). Trimming pared 5 bases from V and 3 bases from J, leaving 17 bases between. CDR3 protein: CASSPLGGENYEQYF. The CDR3 region has the DNA TGTGCCAGCAGCCCCCTCGGAGGAGAGAACTACGAGCAGTACTTC.

The V call is TRBV4-1, the J call TRBJ1-2; perhaps TRBD1 as D (6 bases). Germline values: CDR1 MGHRA, CDR2 YSYEKL. V lost 0 bases, J lost 3 bases, and 14 bases lay in between. The CDR3 consists of 16 residues. The CDR3 region is CASSQEGTGRDYGYTF. CDR3 sequence (DNA): TGCGCCAGCAGCCAAGAAGGTACAGGGAGAGACTATGGCTACACCTTC.

The chain couples TRBV11-3 to TRBJ2-5; 9 nucleotides agree with TRBD2. CDR1 SGHNT and CDR2 YENEEA come from the germline V gene. V was pared by 5 bases and J by 5 bases, with 9 bases of the junction left unmatched. This CDR3 has 15 residues. CDR3 loop: CASSLGTSPRETQYF. The CDR3 nucleotides read TGTGCCAGCAGCCTTGGGACTAGCCCGCGGGAGACCCAGTACTTC.

V is TRBV4-3 and J is TRBJ1-2; D perhaps matches TRBD1 (6 bases). Germline CDR1 reads LGHNA; CDR2 reads YSLEER. V lost 2 bases to trimming and J lost 4 bases, with 14 bases between them. The CDR3 has 15 amino acids. CDR3 region: CASSQNWVGGYGYTF. CDR3 DNA: TGCGCCAGCAGCCAAAATTGGGTAGGGGGCTATGGCTACACCTTC.

This sequence joins TRBV10-3 and TRBJ2-5, with D possibly being TRBD1 (6 bases). The CDR3 totals 15 residues. Germline loops: CDR1 ENHRY, CDR2 SYGVKD. V was cut by 5 bases and J by 5 bases, with 18 bases left in between. In DNA, the CDR3 is TGTGCCATCAGTCAGGGTTCAGGGGATGGGGAGACCCAGTACTTC. Translation: CAISQGSGDGETQYF.

J is TRBJ2-1 and V is TRBV30, with D unclear. V lost 5 bases to trimming and J lost 6 bases, with 17 bases between them. The CDR3 spans 14 residues. Germline V CDR1 and CDR2: GTSNPN, SVGIG (reference sequence). The CDR3 sequence is CAWAPGGVGNEQFF. In DNA form, the CDR3 reads TGTGCCTGGGCGCCTGGCGGCGTGGGCAATGAGCAGTTCTTC.

The genes are TRBV27 and TRBJ2-7, with D possibly TRBD1 on 6 matching bases. CDR1 is MNHEY, CDR2 SMNVEV, per germline (reference sequence). The CDR3 runs to 18 residues. V lost 1 base to trimming and J lost 0 bases, with 19 bases between them. CDR3 nucleotide sequence: TGTGCCAGCAGTTTATATAATACAGGGTTAAAAAGCTCCTACGAGCAGTACTTC. This translates into CASSLYNTGLKSSYEQYF.

The genes are TRBV5-1 and TRBJ1-2; 11 bases map to TRBD1. The V gene end was trimmed by 3 bases and the J gene end by 8 bases; junction bases not matched to a gene: 12. This CDR3 has 16 amino acids. Germline CDR1 reads SGHRS; CDR2 reads YFSETQ. The CDR3 here is CASSWGPGQGAGGYTF. The CDR3 region has the DNA TGCGCCAGCAGCTGGGGACCCGGACAGGGGGCAGGAGGCTACACCTTC.

The chain is built from TRBV7-2 and TRBJ1-2, with a tentative D call TRBD1 (5 bases). Germline CDR1 SGHTA, CDR2 FQGNSA. With 5 bases removed from V and 4 bases from J, the gap between germline ends came to 14 bases. The CDR3 is 14 amino acids. The CDR3 DNA reads as TGTGCCAGCAGCCATTCGACAGCCTTCTATGGCTACACCTTC. Protein: CASSHSTAFYGYTF. The whole variable domain, remainder taken from reference TRBV7-2 and TRBJ1-2, is GAGVSQSPSNKVTEKGKDVELRCDPISGHTALYWYRQSLGQGLEFLIYFQGNSAPDKSGLPSDRFSAERTGGSVSTLTIQRTQQEDSAVYLCASSHSTAFYGYTFGSGTRLTVV.

J is TRBJ2-7 and V is TRBV5-4; D gene ambiguous. Germline assignment: CDR1 SGHNT and CDR2 YYREEE (reference sequence). The CDR3 runs 14 residues. V lost 0 bases and J lost 6, with 13 bases in between. CDR3 protein: CASSLEMRLSEQYF. DNA for the CDR3: TGTGCCAGCAGCTTGGAAATGCGCCTATCCGAGCAGTACTTC.

The J gene is TRBJ2-7, the V gene TRBV19, with TRBD1 matching 11 bases. V trimming: 1 base; J trimming: 3 bases; junction bases outside the gene matches: 2. This CDR3 is 15 amino acids long. From germline, CDR1 is LNHDA and CDR2 SQIVND (reference sequence). The CDR3 nucleotides are TGTGCCAGTAGTATAGGAGGGACAGGGGGCTACGAGCAGTACTTC. Its translation: CASSIGGTGGYEQYF.

This chain joins TRBV21-1 and TRBJ1-1; TRBD1, the D gene given by the table, was not confirmed from the DNA. TRBV21-1 is noted as a pseudogene. This CDR3 comprises 14 residues. This chain's CDR3 is CASSKGWQNTEAFF. In DNA, the CDR3 is TGTGCCAGCAGCAAAGGGTGGCAGAACACTGAAGCTTTCTTT.

J is TRBJ2-1 and V is TRBV5-1; 8 bases match TRBD1. V lost 3 bases and J lost 7; bases outside the gene matches: 9. Germline values: CDR1 SGHRS, CDR2 YFSETQ. The CDR3 spans 15 residues. CDR3 DNA: TGCGCCAGCAGCTCGGATACAGGGGGGTGGAATGAGCAGTTCTTC. This gives the protein CASSSDTGGWNEQFF. Full variable domain (outside the CDR3, taken from reference TRBV5-1 and TRBJ2-1): KAGVTQTPRYLIKTRGQQVTLSCSPISGHRSVSWYQQTPGQGLQFLFEYFSETQRNKGNFPGRFSGRQFSNSRSEMNVSTLELGDSALYLCASSSDTGGWNEQFFGPGTRLTVL.